These 9 T cell receptor beta chains were all obtained from the same sample, sequenced in a study of blood T cell repertoires in COVID-19. The protocol was immunoSEQ multiplex PCR, while the TCRdb copy is restricted to in-frame clones and leaves out a portion. The table includes 200,000 to 250,000 clones, 84% detected once. Sequenced: peripheral blood. The source is a woman aged 60-75 years who had recovered from COVID-19.

This chain uses TRBV6-5 with TRBJ1-5; weak D call: TRBD1 (5 bases). Germline CDR1 MNHEY, CDR2 SVGAGI. CDR3 size: 15 residues. V lost 5 bases, J lost 2 bases, and 13 bases lay in between. The chain's CDR3 is CASSPHRTRNQPQHF. In nucleotides, the CDR3 is TGTGCCAGCAGTCCCCATCGGACACGCAATCAGCCCCAGCATTTT.

The rearrangement uses TRBV7-9 and TRBJ1-6; TRBD1 matches 8 bases. Per germline, CDR1 SEHNR and CDR2 FQNEAQ (reference sequence). The CDR3 is made up of 17 amino acids. The V segment lost 5 bases and the J segment 5 bases; nucleotides outside the gene matches: 11. The CDR3 DNA is TGTGCCAGCAGCGCGAGCTGGGCAGGGGGCAATAATTCACCCCTCCACTTT. Protein sequence: CASSASWAGGNNSPLHF. Full variable domain (outside the CDR3, taken from reference TRBV7-9 and TRBJ1-6): DTGVSQNPRHKITKRGQNVTFRCDPISEHNRLYWYRQTLGQGPEFLTYFQNEAQLEKSRLLSDRFSAERPKGSFSTLEIQRTEQGDSAMYLCASSASWAGGNNSPLHFGNGTRLTVT.

This rearrangement joins TRBV19 to TRBJ2-3; 12 bases line up with TRBD2. Losses at the gene ends were 1 base for V and 6 bases for J; bases not matched to a gene: 8. The CDR3 length is 17 residues. Per the germline V gene, CDR1 is LNHDA and CDR2 is SQIVND (reference sequence). The CDR3 sequence: CASSIGPASGGVDTQYF. The CDR3 nucleotides read TGTGCCAGTAGTATAGGCCCCGCTAGCGGGGGGGTGGATACGCAGTATTTT.

This clone was counted once. V and J are TRBV4-1 and TRBJ2-7, with D possibly being TRBD1 (5 bases). The CDR3 has 13 amino acids. The ends were cut back, 4 bases at V and 3 bases at J, with 10 bases in the middle. Germline V CDR1 and CDR2: MGHRA, YSYEKL. The CDR3 sequence: CASSPTDFYEQYF. CDR3 in DNA: TGCGCCAGCAGCCCGACAGACTTCTACGAGCAGTACTTC.

The chain carries TRBV6-2 or TRBV6-3 and TRBJ2-7; maybe TRBD1 (6 bases). This CDR3 spans 17 amino acids. Trimming stripped 1 base from V and 0 bases from J, with 16 bases between. CDR1 is MNHEY and CDR2 is SVGEGT in the germline V gene. CDR3 in amino acids: CASSYFIRDISSYEQYF. DNA of the CDR3: TGTGCCAGCAGTTACTTTATCCGGGACATCAGCTCCTACGAGCAGTACTTC.

The sample holds a few counts of this clone. The chain uses TRBV7-9 and TRBJ1-2, with a weak D call TRBD1 (5 bases). Germline V gene data show CDR1 as SEHNR and CDR2 as FQNEAQ (reference sequence). The V end was cut by 5 bases, the J end by 8 bases, with 15 bases between. The CDR3 spans 13 residues. In DNA, the CDR3 is TGTGCCAGCAGCGGGTCAGGGCCTCAGGGCTACACCTTC. This encodes CASSGSGPQGYTF.

This chain links TRBV4-1 with TRBJ1-6; no clear D gene. Trimming removed 0 bases at V and 5 bases at J, with 11 bases between. CDR3 length: 16 residues. From germline, CDR1 is MGHRA and CDR2 YSYEKL. This chain's CDR3 is CASSQERGRDNSPLHF. The DNA for the CDR3 is TGCGCCAGCAGCCAAGAGCGGGGTCGGGATAATTCACCCCTCCACTTT.

The chain joins TRBV11-1 to TRBJ2-5; 8 nucleotides agree with TRBD1. Unmatched junction bases numbered 9, after V lost 4 bases and J lost 5 bases. This CDR3 spans 15 amino acids. The germline gives CDR1 SGHAT, CDR2 FQDESV (reference sequence). The DNA of the CDR3 is TGTGCCAGCAGCTCTCGACAGGGGTTAGGGGAGACCCAGTACTTC. Amino acids: CASSSRQGLGETQYF.

On this clone itself: Additional DNA sequences in this sample encode the identical CDR3. The CDR3 is CASSLGQASYEQYF. Written as DNA, the CDR3 is TGCGCCAGCAGCCTTGGACAGGCTTCCTACGAGCAGTACTTC. The chain joins TRBV5-1 to TRBJ2-7; 7 nucleotides line up with TRBD1. V dropped 4 bases and J dropped 1; count of bases not matched to a gene: 5. CDR3 size: 14 residues. From germline, CDR1 is SGHRS and CDR2 YFSETQ.